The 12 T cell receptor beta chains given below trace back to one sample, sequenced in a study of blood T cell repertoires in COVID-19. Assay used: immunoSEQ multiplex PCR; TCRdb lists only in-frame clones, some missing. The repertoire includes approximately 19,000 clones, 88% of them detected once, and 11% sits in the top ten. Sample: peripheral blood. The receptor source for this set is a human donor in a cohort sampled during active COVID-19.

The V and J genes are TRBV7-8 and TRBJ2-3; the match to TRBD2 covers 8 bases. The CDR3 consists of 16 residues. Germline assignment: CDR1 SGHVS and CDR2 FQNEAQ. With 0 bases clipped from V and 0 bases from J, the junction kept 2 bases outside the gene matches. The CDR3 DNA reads TGTGCCAGCAGCTTAGCTAGCGGGGCTAGCACAGATACGCAGTATTTT. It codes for CASSLASGASTDTQYF.

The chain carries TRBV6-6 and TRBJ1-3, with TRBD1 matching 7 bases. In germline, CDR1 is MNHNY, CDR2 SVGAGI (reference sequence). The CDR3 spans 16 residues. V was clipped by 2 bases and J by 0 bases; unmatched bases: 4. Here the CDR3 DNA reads TGTGCCAGCAGTTACGGGGCAGGGGGCTCTGGAAACACCATATATTTT. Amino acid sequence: CASSYGAGGSGNTIYF.

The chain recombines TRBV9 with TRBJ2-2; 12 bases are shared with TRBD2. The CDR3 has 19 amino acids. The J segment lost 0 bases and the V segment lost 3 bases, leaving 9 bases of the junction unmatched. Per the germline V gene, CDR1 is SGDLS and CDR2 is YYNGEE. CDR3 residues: CASSEGLAGYLPNTGELFF. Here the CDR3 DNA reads TGTGCCAGCAGCGAAGGACTAGCGGGGTACCTACCGAACACCGGGGAGCTGTTTTTT.

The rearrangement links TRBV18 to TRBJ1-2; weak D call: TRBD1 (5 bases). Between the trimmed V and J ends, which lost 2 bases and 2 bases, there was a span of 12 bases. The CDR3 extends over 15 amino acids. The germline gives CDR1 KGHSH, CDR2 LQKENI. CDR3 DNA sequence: TGTGCCAGCTCACCAGGCGGGACTGACAACTATGGCTACACCTTC. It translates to CASSPGGTDNYGYTF.

As DNA, the CDR3 is TGTGCCAGTAGTATAAGGGGGTTTCAGCCCCAGCATTTT. Translated: CASSIRGFQPQHF. This chain joins TRBV19 and TRBJ1-5; a possible D gene is TRBD1 (6 bases). V was cut by 2 bases and J by 6 bases, with 8 bases left in between. Germline V gives CDR1 LNHDA, CDR2 SQIVND (reference sequence). CDR3 size: 13 residues.

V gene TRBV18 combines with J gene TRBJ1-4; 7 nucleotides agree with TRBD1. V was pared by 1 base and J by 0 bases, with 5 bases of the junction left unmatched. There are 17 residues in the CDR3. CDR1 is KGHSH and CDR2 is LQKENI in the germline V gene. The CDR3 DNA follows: TGTGCCAGCTCACCACTGGGACAGTCTGCAACTAATGAAAAACTGTTTTTT. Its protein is CASSPLGQSATNEKLFF.

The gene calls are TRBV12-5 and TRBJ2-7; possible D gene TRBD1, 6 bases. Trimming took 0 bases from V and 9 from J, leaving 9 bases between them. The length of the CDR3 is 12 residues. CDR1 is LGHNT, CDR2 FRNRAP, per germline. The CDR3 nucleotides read TGTGCTAGTGGTTTGGTGGGACAACCGCAGTACTTC. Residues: CASGLVGQPQYF.

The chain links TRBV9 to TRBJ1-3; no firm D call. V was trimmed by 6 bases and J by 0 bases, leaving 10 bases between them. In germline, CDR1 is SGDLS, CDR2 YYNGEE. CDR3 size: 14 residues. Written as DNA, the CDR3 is TGTGCCAGCAACGCGGGATCCTCTGGAAACACCATATATTTT. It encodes CASNAGSSGNTIYF.

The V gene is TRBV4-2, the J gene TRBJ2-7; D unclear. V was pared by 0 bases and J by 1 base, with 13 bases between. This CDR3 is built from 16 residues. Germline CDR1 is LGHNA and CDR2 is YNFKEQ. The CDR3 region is CASSQDVTRQSYEQYF. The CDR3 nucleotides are TGTGCCAGCAGCCAAGATGTAACGAGGCAATCCTACGAGCAGTACTTC.

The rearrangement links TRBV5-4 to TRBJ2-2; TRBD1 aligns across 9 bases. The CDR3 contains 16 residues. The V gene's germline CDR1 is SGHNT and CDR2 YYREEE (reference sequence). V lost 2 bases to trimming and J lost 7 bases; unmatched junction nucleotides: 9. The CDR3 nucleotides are TGTGCCAGCAGCTTACCCACAGGGGGCGCGGGCGGGGAGCTGTTTTTT. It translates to CASSLPTGGAGGELFF.

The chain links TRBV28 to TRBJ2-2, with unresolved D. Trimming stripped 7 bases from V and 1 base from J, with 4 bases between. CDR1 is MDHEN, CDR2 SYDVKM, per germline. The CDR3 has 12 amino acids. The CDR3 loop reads CASTQNTGELFF. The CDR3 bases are TGTGCCAGCACCCAGAACACCGGGGAGCTGTTTTTT.

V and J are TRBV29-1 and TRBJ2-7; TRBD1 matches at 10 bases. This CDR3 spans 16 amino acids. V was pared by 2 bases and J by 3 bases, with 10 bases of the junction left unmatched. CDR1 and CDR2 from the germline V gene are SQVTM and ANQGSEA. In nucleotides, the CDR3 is TGCAGCGTTGAAATGCGGAGGACAGGGGGGTTCTACGAGCAGTACTTC. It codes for CSVEMRRTGGFYEQYF.